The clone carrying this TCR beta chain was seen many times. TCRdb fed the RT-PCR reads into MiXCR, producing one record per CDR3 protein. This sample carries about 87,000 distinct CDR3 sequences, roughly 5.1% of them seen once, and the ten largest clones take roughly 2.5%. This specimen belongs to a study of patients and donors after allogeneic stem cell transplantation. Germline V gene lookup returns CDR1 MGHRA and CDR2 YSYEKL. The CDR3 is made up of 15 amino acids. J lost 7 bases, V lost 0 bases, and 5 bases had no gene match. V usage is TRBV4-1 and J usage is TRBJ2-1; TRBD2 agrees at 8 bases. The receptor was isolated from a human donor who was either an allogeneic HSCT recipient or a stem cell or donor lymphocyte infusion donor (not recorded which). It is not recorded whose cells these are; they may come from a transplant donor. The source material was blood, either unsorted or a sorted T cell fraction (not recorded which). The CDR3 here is CASSQDLGTRNEQFF. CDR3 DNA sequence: TGCGCCAGCAGCCAAGATTTAGGGACTAGAAATGAGCAGTTCTTC.